Included here is one TCR beta chain sequence, with context. The target antigen is unknown. The sample belongs to a study of cytomegalovirus exposure and HLA in healthy donors. The PCR employed 60 Vbeta primers together with 13 Jbeta primers. The protocol was immunoSEQ multiplex PCR, while the TCRdb copy is restricted to in-frame clones and leaves out a portion. The table counts 95,000 to 150,000 clones; more than 0.9% lies in the top ten. Findings and limits, study-wide: Within the data, a cluster of highly shared sequence variants was likely a sequencing artifact. Listed as cytomegalovirus-associated were 150 or so TCR beta chains. Per a prior analysis, the majority of TCR beta V segments were productive roughly 90% or roughly 30% of the time.

The germline V and J ends were trimmed by 3 bases and 6 bases, with 15 bases remaining between them. The CDR3 runs to 14 residues. CDR1 MNHEY and CDR2 SMNVEV come from the germline V gene (reference sequence). The rearrangement links TRBV27 to TRBJ2-7; D unclear. This receptor was obtained from a young man in good health and CMV-seronegative. Sequencing was carried out using PBMCs. CDR3 loop: CASSFRSPPFEQYF. In DNA form, the CDR3 reads TGTGCCAGCAGTTTCCGGTCTCCCCCTTTCGAGCAGTACTTC.